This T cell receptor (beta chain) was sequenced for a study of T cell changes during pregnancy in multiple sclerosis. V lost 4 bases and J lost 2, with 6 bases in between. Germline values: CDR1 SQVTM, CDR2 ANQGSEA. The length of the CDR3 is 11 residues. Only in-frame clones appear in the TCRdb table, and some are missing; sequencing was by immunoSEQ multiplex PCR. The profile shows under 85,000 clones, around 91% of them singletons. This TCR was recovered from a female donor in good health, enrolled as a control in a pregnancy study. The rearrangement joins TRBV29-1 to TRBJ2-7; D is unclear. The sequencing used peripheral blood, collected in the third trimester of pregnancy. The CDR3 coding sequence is TGCAGCGTTGCCCAGGCCTACGAGCAGTACTTC. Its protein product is CSVAQAYEQYF.